The present T cell receptor beta chain was sequenced within a study of blood T cell repertoires in COVID-19. On the study more broadly: Some COVID-19 samples were acute and others convalescent; all came from the United States, Italy and Spain.

Authors' analysis steps: From reference gene primer amplification, estimates of nucleated cell counts were derived. The repertoire was sequenced with immunoSEQ multiplex PCR; TCRdb's copy has only in-frame clones and lacks some. The V and J calls and clone size were taken over from that table, and D and trimming were inferred from the DNA. The table has about 260,000 clones, 86% seen once. The CDR3 is 14 residues long. V shed 6 bases and J 4 bases; nucleotides not matched to a gene: 7. The germline gives CDR1 LGHNT, CDR2 FRNRAP. Source material: peripheral blood. This TCR came from a middle-aged man who had recovered from COVID-19. The chain has TRBV12-5 and TRBJ2-3, with 7 positions matching TRBD1. Written as DNA, the CDR3 is TGTGCTAGTGGCCAAGATACAGGGGCAGATACGCAGTATTTT. Residues: CASGQDTGADTQYF.